These 19 T cell receptor beta chains share one sample of origin, sequenced in a study of control samples from healthy donors and cancer patients. Method: immunoSEQ multiplex PCR; TCRdb's copy keeps in-frame clones and lacks some. The sample lists about 170,000 clones; around 92% were seen once. The sample was blood. Receptors were obtained from a woman in her 30s in good health.

The chain uses TRBV11-3 and TRBJ1-1; 7 bases align to TRBD1. CDR1 and CDR2 (germline): SGHNT, YENEEA. The length of the CDR3 is 14 residues. After removal of 5 bases from V and 1 base from J, the junction contained 4 bases not matched to a gene. The CDR3 sequence: CASSDRVGNTEAFF. The DNA for the CDR3 is TGTGCCAGCAGCGACAGGGTTGGGAACACTGAAGCTTTCTTT.

The genes are TRBV5-1 and TRBJ1-6; D gene ambiguous. The V gene's germline CDR1 is SGHRS and CDR2 YFSETQ. The CDR3 is made up of 13 amino acids. V lost 0 bases to trimming and J lost 10 bases, with 8 bases between them. The CDR3 bases are TGCGCCAGCAGCTTGGTGGGGTTATCACCCCTCCACTTT. Its translation: CASSLVGLSPLHF.

The chain recombines TRBV11-3 with TRBJ2-3, with unresolved D. CDR3 length: 12 residues. V lost 6 bases, J lost 4 bases, and 8 bases lay in between. The germline CDR1 and CDR2 sequences are SGHNT and YENEEA. The CDR3 loop reads CASSPRSDTQYF. CDR3 DNA sequence: TGTGCCAGCAGTCCTAGATCAGATACGCAGTATTTT.

The chain couples TRBV7-9 to TRBJ2-7; 7 positions agree with TRBD2. Germline V gives CDR1 SEHNR, CDR2 FQNEAQ (reference sequence). The length of the CDR3 is 13 residues. J gave up 2 bases and V 6 bases, and 4 bases lay outside the gene matches. In DNA, the CDR3 is TGTGCCAGCAGTCCGGGACTAACCTACGAGCAGTACTTC. Protein sequence: CASSPGLTYEQYF.

The rearrangement joins TRBV12-1 to TRBJ2-5; TRBD2 is the table's D call, not checked against the DNA. TRBV12-1 is a documented pseudogene. This CDR3 has 16 residues. This CDR3 reads CASSFELARGQETQYF. In DNA form, the CDR3 reads TGTGCCAGCAGCTTTGAACTAGCGCGGGGGCAAGAGACCCAGTACTTC.

This sequence joins TRBV5-4 and TRBJ2-1; 7 bases map to TRBD1. The CDR3 runs 14 residues. In germline, CDR1 is SGHNT, CDR2 YYREEE (reference sequence). V gave up 2 bases and J gave up 4 bases; unmatched junction bases: 3. DNA for the CDR3: TGTGCCAGCAGCTTCCGGGACAGTTACAATGAGCAGTTCTTC. Amino acids: CASSFRDSYNEQFF.

The rearrangement uses TRBV29-1 and TRBJ2-5, with 14 bases that match TRBD2. The germline CDR1 and CDR2 sequences are SQVTM and ANQGSEA. CDR3 length: 16 residues. Germline trimming cut 7 bases from V and 4 bases from J; bases unmatched to any gene: 11. CDR3 DNA: TGCAGCGCTCCGGAGACTAGCGGGGGGGCGGGAGAGACCCAGTACTTC. It translates to CSAPETSGGAGETQYF.

The J gene is TRBJ2-2, the V gene TRBV11-2, with TRBD1 identical over 9 bases. The CDR3 covers 14 residues. Germline CDR1 and CDR2: SGHAT and FQNNGV. V gave up 4 bases and J gave up 6 bases; unmatched junction bases: 3. The CDR3 sequence: CASSYRQGAGELFF. The DNA of the CDR3 is TGTGCCAGCAGCTACCGACAGGGGGCCGGGGAGCTGTTTTTT. The full variable domain, completed using reference TRBV11-2 and TRBJ2-2, is EAGVAQSPRYKIIEKRQSVAFWCNPISGHATLYWYQQILGQGPKLLIQFQNNGVVDDSQLPKDRFSAERLKGVDSTLKIQPAKLEDSAVYLCASSYRQGAGELFFGEGSRLTVL.

The rearrangement joins TRBV27 to TRBJ1-6; D is possibly TRBD1 (6 bases). V lost 5 bases and J lost 10, with 15 bases in between. Germline V gene data show CDR1 as MNHEY and CDR2 as SMNVEV (reference sequence). The CDR3 is 14 amino acids. The CDR3 nucleotides are TGTGCCAGCAGTCCCCGAATAACAGGGTCACCCCTCCACTTT. It translates to CASSPRITGSPLHF.

This clone was seen a handful of times. The chain is built from TRBV7-9 and TRBJ1-2; weak D call: TRBD1 (5 bases). Germline V CDR1 and CDR2: SEHNR, FQNEAQ (reference sequence). The CDR3 is made up of 13 amino acids. Trimming left V 4 bases short and J 6 bases short, with 12 bases between. The chain's CDR3 is CASSSPGGDGYTF. The DNA of the CDR3 is TGTGCCAGCAGCTCGCCCGGGGGGGATGGCTACACCTTC.

This sequence joins TRBV2 and TRBJ1-2; 8 nucleotides line up with TRBD1. The CDR3 is 14 amino acids. CDR1 is SNHLY, CDR2 FYNNEI, per germline. Trimming at V came to 6 bases and at J to 2 bases, leaving 5 bases not matched to a gene. CDR3 in amino acids: CASRPRTGNYGYTF. The CDR3 coding sequence is TGTGCCAGCAGACCCAGGACAGGGAACTATGGCTACACCTTC.

The rearrangement links TRBV6-5 to TRBJ1-2, with D uncertain. The germline V gene encodes CDR1 MNHEY and CDR2 SVGAGI. The V and J ends lost 4 bases and 1 base respectively, with 4 bases between them. The CDR3 runs 12 residues. CDR3 sequence: CASSSDNYGYTF. As DNA, the CDR3 is TGTGCCAGCAGTTCCGATAACTATGGCTACACCTTC.

The gene calls are TRBV5-1 and TRBJ1-2; D not resolved. The germline V gene has CDR1 SGHRS and CDR2 YFSETQ. CDR3 size: 15 residues. V was shortened by 0 bases and J by 0 bases, with 9 bases between the two germline ends. Here the CDR3 reads CASSLGGNTNYGYTF. Written as DNA, the CDR3 is TGCGCCAGCAGCTTGGGAGGAAATACTAACTATGGCTACACCTTC.

The chain employs TRBV7-8 and TRBJ2-5; D is unresolved. The CDR3 sequence is 13 residues long. The germline gives CDR1 SGHVS, CDR2 FQNEAQ. V was clipped by 1 base and J by 4 bases, with 7 bases between them. The CDR3 region has the DNA TGTGCCAGCAGCTTAGTCCAGAGAGAGACCCAGTACTTC. Its protein is CASSLVQRETQYF.

The V gene is TRBV9, the J gene TRBJ2-1; 9 bases agree with TRBD2. Trimming cost V 1 base and J 0 bases; bases outside gene matches: 2. The CDR3 length is 16 residues. The germline V gene encodes CDR1 SGDLS and CDR2 YYNGEE. In DNA form, the CDR3 reads TGTGCCAGCAGCGTACTAGCGGGACTCTCCTACAATGAGCAGTTCTTC. It codes for CASSVLAGLSYNEQFF.

The V gene is TRBV5-1, the J gene TRBJ1-5; D unclear. The V gene lost 0 bases and the J gene lost 0 bases, with 4 bases spanning the gap. CDR1 SGHRS and CDR2 YFSETQ come from the germline V gene. The CDR3 is 14 amino acids. In nucleotides, the CDR3 is TGCGCCAGCAGCTTGGGGGTTAGCAATCAGCCCCAGCATTTT. Its translation is CASSLGVSNQPQHF. The entire variable domain, with the rest obtained from reference TRBV5-1 and TRBJ1-5, is as follows: KAGVTQTPRYLIKTRGQQVTLSCSPISGHRSVSWYQQTPGQGLQFLFEYFSETQRNKGNFPGRFSGRQFSNSRSEMNVSTLELGDSALYLCASSLGVSNQPQHFGDGTRLSIL.

The chain is built from TRBV4-2 and TRBJ1-2; TRBD1 is a possible D gene (6 bases). The CDR3 is 15 amino acids. Trimming stripped 1 base from V and 0 bases from J, with 9 bases between. Germline values: CDR1 LGHNA, CDR2 YNFKEQ. DNA for the CDR3: TGTGCCAGCAGCCAAGTTAACAGGGCTAACTATGGCTACACCTTC. It translates to CASSQVNRANYGYTF.

The chain couples TRBV19 to TRBJ2-1; 9 nucleotides align to TRBD2. Germline CDR1 reads LNHDA; CDR2 reads SQIVND (reference sequence). The CDR3 has 14 residues. J lost 0 bases, V lost 6 bases, and 0 bases had no gene match. DNA of the CDR3: TGTGCCAGTAGGACTAGCGGCTCCTACAATGAGCAGTTCTTC. The encoded protein is CASRTSGSYNEQFF.

This clone appeared many times. CDR3: CASSDRMTVGYTF. In DNA, the CDR3 is TGTGCCAGCAGTGACAGGATGACGGTTGGCTACACCTTC. The chain is built from TRBV2 and TRBJ1-2; D gene unclear. There are 13 residues in the CDR3. Trimming took 3 bases from V and 7 from J, leaving 12 bases between them. Germline V gives CDR1 SNHLY, CDR2 FYNNEI.